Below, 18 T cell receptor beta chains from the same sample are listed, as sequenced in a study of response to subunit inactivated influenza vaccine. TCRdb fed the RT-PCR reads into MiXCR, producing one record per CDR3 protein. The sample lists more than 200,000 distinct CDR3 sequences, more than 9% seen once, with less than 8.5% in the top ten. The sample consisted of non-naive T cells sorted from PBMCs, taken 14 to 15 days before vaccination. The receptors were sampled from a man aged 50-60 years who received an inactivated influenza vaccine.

DNA for the CDR3: TGTGCCAGCAGCCAATTAGCGGGAGGGCCCGGTTGGGCCGGGGAGCTGTTTTTT. Translation gives CASSQLAGGPGWAGELFF. V and J are TRBV3-1 and TRBJ2-2; TRBD2 matches 11 bases. The CDR3 has 18 amino acids. V trimming: 2 bases; J trimming: 6 bases; junction bases outside the gene matches: 11. Germline assignment: CDR1 LGHDT and CDR2 YNNKEL (reference sequence).

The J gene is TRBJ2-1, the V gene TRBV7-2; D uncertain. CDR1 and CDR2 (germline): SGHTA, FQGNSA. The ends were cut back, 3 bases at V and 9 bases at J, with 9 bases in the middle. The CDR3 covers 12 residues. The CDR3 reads CASSFLSTEQFF. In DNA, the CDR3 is TGTGCCAGCAGCTTTCTTAGCACTGAGCAGTTCTTC.

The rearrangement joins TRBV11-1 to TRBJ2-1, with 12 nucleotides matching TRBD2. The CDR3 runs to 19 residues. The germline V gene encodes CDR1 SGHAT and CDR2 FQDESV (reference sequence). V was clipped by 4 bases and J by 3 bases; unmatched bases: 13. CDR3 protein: CASSSTGLAGPKNYNEQFF. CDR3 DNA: TGTGCCAGCAGCTCGACGGGACTAGCGGGCCCGAAAAACTACAATGAGCAGTTCTTC.

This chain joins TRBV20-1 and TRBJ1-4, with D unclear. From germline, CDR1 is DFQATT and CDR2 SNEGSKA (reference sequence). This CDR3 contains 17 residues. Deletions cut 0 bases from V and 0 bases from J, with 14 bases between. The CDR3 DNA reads TGCAGTGCTAGAGACTACCTAAAACAGTCAACTAATGAAAAACTGTTTTTT. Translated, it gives CSARDYLKQSTNEKLFF.

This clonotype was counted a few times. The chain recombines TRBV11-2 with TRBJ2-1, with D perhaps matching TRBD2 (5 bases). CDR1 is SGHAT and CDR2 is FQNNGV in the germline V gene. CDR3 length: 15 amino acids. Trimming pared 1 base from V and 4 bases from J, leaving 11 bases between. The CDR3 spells CASSLVGVLYNEQFF. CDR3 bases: TGTGCCAGCAGCTTAGTCGGGGTCCTTTACAATGAGCAGTTCTTC.

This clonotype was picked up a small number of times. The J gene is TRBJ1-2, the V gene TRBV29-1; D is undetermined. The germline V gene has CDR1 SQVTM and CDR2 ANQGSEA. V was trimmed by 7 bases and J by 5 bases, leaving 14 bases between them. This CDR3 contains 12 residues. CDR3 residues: CSGGGAQYGYTF. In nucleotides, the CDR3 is TGCAGCGGCGGCGGAGCCCAGTATGGCTACACCTTC. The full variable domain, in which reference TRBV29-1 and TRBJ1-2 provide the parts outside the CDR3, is SAVISQKPSRDICQRGTSLTIQCQVDSQVTMMFWYRQQPGQSLTLIATANQGSEATYESGFVIDKFPISRPNLTFSTLTVSNMSPEDSSIYLCSGGGAQYGYTFGSGTRLTVV.

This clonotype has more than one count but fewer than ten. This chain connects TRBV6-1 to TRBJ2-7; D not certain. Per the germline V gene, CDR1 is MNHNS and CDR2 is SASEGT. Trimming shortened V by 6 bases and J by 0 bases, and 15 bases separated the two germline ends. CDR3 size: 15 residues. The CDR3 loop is CASSNRLGSSYEQYF. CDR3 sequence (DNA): TGTGCCAGCAGCAACCGACTGGGAAGCTCCTACGAGCAGTACTTC.

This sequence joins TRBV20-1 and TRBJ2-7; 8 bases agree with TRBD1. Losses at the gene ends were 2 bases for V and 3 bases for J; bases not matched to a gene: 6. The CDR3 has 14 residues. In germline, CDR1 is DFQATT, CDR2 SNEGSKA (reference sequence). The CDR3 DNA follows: TGCAGTGCTAGAACATTCGACAGGGGCTACGAGCAGTACTTC. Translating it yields CSARTFDRGYEQYF.

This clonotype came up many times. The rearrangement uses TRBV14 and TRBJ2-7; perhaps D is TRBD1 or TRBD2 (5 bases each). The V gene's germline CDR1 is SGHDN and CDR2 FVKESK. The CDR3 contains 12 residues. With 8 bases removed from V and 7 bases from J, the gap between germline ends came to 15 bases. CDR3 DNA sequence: TGTGCCAGCCGGGCCGAGGGGAGTGAGCAGTACTTC. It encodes CASRAEGSEQYF.

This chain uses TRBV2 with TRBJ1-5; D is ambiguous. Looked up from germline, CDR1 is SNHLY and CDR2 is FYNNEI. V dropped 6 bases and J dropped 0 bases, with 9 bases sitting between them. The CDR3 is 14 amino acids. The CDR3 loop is CASRTDNSNQPQHF. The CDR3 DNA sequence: TGTGCCAGCAGGACGGATAATAGCAATCAGCCCCAGCATTTT.

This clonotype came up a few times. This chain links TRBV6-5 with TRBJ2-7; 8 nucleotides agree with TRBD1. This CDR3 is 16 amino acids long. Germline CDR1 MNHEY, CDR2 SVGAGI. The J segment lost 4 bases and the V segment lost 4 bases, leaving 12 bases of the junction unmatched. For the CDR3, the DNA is TGTGCCAGCAGTTCTGGACAGGGCGGCTACTGGTACGAGCAGTACTTC. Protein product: CASSSGQGGYWYEQYF.

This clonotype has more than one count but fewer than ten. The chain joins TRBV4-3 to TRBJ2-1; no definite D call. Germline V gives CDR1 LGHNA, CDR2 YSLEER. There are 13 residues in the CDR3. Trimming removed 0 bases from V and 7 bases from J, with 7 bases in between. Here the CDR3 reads CASSQDLRNEQFF. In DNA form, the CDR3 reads TGCGCCAGCAGCCAAGATCTGAGGAATGAGCAGTTCTTC.

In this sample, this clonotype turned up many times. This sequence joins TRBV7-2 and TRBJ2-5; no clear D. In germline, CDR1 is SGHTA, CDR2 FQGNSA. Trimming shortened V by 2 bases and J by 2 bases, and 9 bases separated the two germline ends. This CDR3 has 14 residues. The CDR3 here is CASSLSAIQETQYF. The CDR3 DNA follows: TGTGCCAGCAGCTTATCAGCGATACAAGAGACCCAGTACTTC.

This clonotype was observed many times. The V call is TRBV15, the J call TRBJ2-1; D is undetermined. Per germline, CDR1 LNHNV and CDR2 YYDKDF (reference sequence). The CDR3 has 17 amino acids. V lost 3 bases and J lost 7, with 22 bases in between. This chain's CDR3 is CATSRRDLETAENEQFF. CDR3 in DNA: TGTGCCACCAGCAGGAGAGACCTAGAAACTGCCGAAAATGAGCAGTTCTTC.

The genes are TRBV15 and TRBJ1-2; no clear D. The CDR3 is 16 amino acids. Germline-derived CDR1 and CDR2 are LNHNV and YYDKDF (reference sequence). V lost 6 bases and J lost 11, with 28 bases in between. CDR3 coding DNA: TGTGCCACCAGTAACCGGGCCCATATGCAAGGAATCTCGTACACCTTC. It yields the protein CATSNRAHMQGISYTF. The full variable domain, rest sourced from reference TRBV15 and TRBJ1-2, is DAMVIQNPRYQVTQFGKPVTLSCSQTLNHNVMYWYQQKSSQAPKLLFHYYDKDFNNEADTPDNFQSRRPNTSFCFLDIRSPGLGDTAMYLCATSNRAHMQGISYTFGSGTRLTVV.

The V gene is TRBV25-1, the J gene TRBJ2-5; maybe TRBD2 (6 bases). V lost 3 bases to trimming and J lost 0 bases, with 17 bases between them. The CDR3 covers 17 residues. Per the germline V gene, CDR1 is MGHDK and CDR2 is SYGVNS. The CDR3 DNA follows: TGTGCCAGCAGTGAGGTCCGGGACGGAGGGTACCAAGAGACCCAGTACTTC. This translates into CASSEVRDGGYQETQYF.

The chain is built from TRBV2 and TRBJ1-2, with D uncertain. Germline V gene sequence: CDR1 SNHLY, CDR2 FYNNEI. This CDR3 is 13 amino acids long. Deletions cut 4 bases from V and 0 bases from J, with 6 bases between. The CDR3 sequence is CASSADANYGYTF. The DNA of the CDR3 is TGTGCCAGCAGTGCCGACGCTAACTATGGCTACACCTTC.

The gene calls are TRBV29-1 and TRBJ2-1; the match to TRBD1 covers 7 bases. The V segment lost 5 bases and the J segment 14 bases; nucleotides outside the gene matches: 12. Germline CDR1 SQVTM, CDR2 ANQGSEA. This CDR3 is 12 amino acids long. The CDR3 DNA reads TGCAGCGTTTTCTCTGGCAGGCAGGGGGAGTTCTTC. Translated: CSVFSGRQGEFF.